The entry below gives a single T cell receptor beta chain sequence along with its context. The data are from a study of T cells in Graves' hyperthyroidism and ophthalmopathy. CDR1 SGHRS and CDR2 YFSETQ come from the germline V gene. This CDR3 is built from 15 residues. V lost 7 bases to trimming and J lost 4 bases; unmatched junction nucleotides: 7. Patients having uncontrolled infection, another autoimmune disease, pregnancy or lactation were not included. Amplified TCR beta CDR3 regions derived from RNA transcripts. TCR CDR3 underwent first-round RT-PCR with the HTBI primer set. TCRdb re-called the multiplex PCR reads with MiXCR, one entry per CDR3 protein. The table has a few hundred thousand distinct CDR3 sequences, approximately 15% seen once.

The TCR originated in a middle-aged woman with Graves' ophthalmopathy. The genes are TRBV5-1 and TRBJ2-2, with 10 bases lining up with TRBD2. Sequenced sample: blood. Here the CDR3 DNA reads TGCGCCAGCCGAAGCGGGGGGGCCCCCACCGGGGAGCTGTTTTTT. Residues: CASRSGGAPTGELFF.